Sequencing of this T cell receptor beta chain was carried out in a study of blood T cells in healthy people across ages. The germline V gene has CDR1 MNHNY and CDR2 SVGAGI (reference sequence). The germline V and J ends were trimmed by 0 bases and 4 bases, with 7 bases remaining between them. The CDR3 loop spans 15 amino acids. With a J-beta primer mix and a sample-barcoded 5' primer, a second PCR ran about 7 to 12 cycles. Unique molecular identifiers of 12 random nucleotides labeled each cDNA. In TCRdb, the 5' RACE reads were re-called with MiXCR into one record per CDR3 protein. The sample includes about 640,000 distinct CDR3 sequences, approximately 59% of them seen just once.

J is TRBJ2-6 and V is TRBV6-6; D is unclear. The specimen was blood. This receptor was identified in a man in his sixties in good health. The CDR3 spells CASSYSSTGANVLTF. The CDR3 DNA reads TGTGCCAGCAGTTACTCGTCGACGGGGGCCAACGTCCTGACTTTC.